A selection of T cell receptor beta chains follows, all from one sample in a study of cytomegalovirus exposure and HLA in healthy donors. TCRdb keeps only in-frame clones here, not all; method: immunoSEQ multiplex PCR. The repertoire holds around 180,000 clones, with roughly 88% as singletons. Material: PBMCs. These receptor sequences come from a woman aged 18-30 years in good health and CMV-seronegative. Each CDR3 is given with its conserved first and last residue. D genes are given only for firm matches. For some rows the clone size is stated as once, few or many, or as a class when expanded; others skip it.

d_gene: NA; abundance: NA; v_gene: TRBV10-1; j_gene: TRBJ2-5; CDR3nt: TGCGCCAGCAGTGAATTGGGGCGGGAGACCCAGTACTTC; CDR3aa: CASSELGRETQYF
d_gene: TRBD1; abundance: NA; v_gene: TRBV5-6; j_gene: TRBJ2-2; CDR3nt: TGTGCCAGCAGTAACAGGGGAGCCGACACCGGGGAGCTGTTTTTT; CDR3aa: CASSNRGADTGELFF
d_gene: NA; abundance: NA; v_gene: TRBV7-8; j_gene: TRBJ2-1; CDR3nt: TGTGCCAGCAGCTCCGGACTCGGAACCTACAATGAGCAGTTCTTC; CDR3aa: CASSSGLGTYNEQFF
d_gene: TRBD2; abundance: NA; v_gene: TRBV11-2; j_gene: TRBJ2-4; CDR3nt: TGTGCCAGCAGCGGGCTAGCGGGGCGGTACATTCAGTACTTC; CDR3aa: CASSGLAGRYIQYF
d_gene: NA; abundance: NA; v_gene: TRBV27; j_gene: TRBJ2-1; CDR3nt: TGTGCCAGCAGCCAAACCCCGGGACTGCATACCGGTGAGCAGTTCTTC; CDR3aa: CASSQTPGLHTGEQFF
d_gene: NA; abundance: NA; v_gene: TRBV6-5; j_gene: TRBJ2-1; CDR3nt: TGTGCCAGCAGTTACTCGAACTTCCCTTACAATGAGCAGTTCTTC; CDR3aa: CASSYSNFPYNEQFF
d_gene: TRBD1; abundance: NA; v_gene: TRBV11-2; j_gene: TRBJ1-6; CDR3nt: TGTGCCAGCAGTTCCGCGGACAGGACCCTCCACTTT; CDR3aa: CASSSADRTLHF
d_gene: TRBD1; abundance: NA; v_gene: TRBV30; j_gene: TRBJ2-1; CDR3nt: TGTGCCTGGAGTGTCTTGACAGGGGGGAGTGAGCAGTTCTTC; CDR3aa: CAWSVLTGGSEQFF
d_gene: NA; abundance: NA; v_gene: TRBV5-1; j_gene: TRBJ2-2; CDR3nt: TGCGCCAGCAGCTTCCGGGTCGGGTACACCGGGGAGCTGTTTTTT; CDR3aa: CASSFRVGYTGELFF
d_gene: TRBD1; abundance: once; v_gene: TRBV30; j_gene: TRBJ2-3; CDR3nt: TGTGCCTGGGCCGGACAGGGTAGTAGAGATACGCAGTATTTT; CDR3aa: CAWAGQGSRDTQYF
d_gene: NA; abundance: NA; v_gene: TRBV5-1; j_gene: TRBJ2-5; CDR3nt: TGCGCCAGCAGCTTGGTATCAGGGCTGCAAGAGACCCAGTACTTC; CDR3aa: CASSLVSGLQETQYF
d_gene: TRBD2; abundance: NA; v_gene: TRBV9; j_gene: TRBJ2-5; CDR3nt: TGTGCCAGCACCCCGGGACTAGCGTTCCAAGAGACCCAGTACTTC; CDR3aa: CASTPGLAFQETQYF
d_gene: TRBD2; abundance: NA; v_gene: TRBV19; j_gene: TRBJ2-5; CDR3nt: TGTGCCAGTAGTATAGATGGGACTAGCGGGAGGGCCGGGGCTGAAGAGACCCAGTACTTC; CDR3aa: CASSIDGTSGRAGAEETQYF
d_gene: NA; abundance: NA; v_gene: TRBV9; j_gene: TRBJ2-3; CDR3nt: TGTGCCAGCAGCCCTGGACAAGATACGCAGTATTTT; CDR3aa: CASSPGQDTQYF
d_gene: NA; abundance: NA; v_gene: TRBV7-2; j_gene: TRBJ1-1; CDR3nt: TGTGCCAGCAGGAGTTATGAACGTACTGAAGCTTTCTTT; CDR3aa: CASRSYERTEAFF
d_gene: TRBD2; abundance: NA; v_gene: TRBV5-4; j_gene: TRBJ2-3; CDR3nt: TGTGCCAGCAGCCGCACGACTAGCGGGGGGGCCGATACGCAGTATTTT; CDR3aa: CASSRTTSGGADTQYF